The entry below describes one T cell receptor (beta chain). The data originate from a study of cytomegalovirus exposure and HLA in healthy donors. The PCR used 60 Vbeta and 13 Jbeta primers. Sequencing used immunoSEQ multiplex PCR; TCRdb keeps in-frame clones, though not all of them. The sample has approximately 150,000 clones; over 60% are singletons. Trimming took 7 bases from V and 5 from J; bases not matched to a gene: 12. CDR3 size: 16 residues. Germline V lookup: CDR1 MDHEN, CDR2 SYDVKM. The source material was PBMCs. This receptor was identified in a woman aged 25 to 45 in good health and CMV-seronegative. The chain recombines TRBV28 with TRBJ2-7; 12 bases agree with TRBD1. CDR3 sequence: CASNHGGGQGAHEQYF. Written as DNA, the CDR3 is TGTGCCAGCAACCACGGGGGGGGACAGGGGGCCCACGAGCAGTACTTC.